This TCR beta chain was sequenced during a study of blood T cell repertoires in COVID-19 (dated by TCRdb to the early 2020s). With regard to the full study: The collaborator samples originated in the United States, Italy and Spain and spanned the acute and convalescent phases of COVID-19. The prospective study material was composed of cDNA or gDNA derived from T cells, B-cell-depleted T cells, or PBMCs. The dataset comprised deeply sampled blood TCRbeta repertoires from subjects exposed to, actively infected with, or recovered from COVID-19. The repertoires were released in a freely available public database meant as a resource for research on the immune response to SARS-CoV-2. Samples came from the ongoing ImmuneRACE study (first 160 participants) plus 1,254 subjects from 6 global collaborators. The sample metadata nearly always contained a de-identified subject ID, COVID-19 status, age in years and sex. HLA class I and class II types, where available, came from metadata supplied by the sample provider rather than from assay-based typing.

The germline V end is reduced by 2 bases and the J end by 5 bases; junction bases left unmatched: 6. There are 15 amino acids in the CDR3, from cysteine to phenylalanine inclusive. Here the CDR3 DNA is all that survives: 45 bases in frame from base 1. CDR1 and CDR2, looked up from the germline V gene, are MDHEN and SYDVKM. TCRbeta CDR3 regions were amplified from genomic DNA using the immunoSEQ Assay, a bias-controlled multiplex PCR. In the paper's pipeline: Within the assay, amplification of reference gene primers was used to estimate how many nucleated cells each sample contained. Sequence reads were collapsed and filtered to measure the absolute abundance of every unique TCRbeta CDR3 rearrangement. For each sample, productive Simpson clonality was calculated as the square root of Simpson's diversity index across productive rearrangements. TCRdb mirrors the immuneACCESS table, restricted to in-frame sequences. Some clones are absent from its copies; in checked studies, under half trace to an unresolved V gene, and the reason for the others is unknown. V and J calls and clone size are copied from that table; D and trimming were computed from the DNA. The sample has around 190,000 clones on record, roughly 85% of them singletons. Less than 5.5% of the sample belongs to the ten largest clones.

Collaborating institutions collected whole blood in K2EDTA tubes following their own protocols. For TCRbeta analysis, collaborators shipped samples in one of three forms: frozen whole blood, isolated PBMCs, or DNA extracted from either of those sample types. In regard to this clone: Which antigen it targets is not known. Nothing much larger sits one base from this clone, and base qualities are not available.

The paper's findings and limits, for the study overall: The amount of clinical and demographic metadata varied by source and participant and was provided uncurated.

This TCR was sampled from a woman of 80 years or more with acute or convalescent COVID-19. The sequencing sample was made of peripheral blood. The chain is encoded by TRBV28 joined to TRBJ2-7, with 10 bases matching TRBD2. The CDR3 loop reads CASSLSSGRIHEQYF. Read as DNA, the sequence is TGTGCCAGCAGTTTAAGTAGCGGGAGGATCCACGAGCAGTACTTC.